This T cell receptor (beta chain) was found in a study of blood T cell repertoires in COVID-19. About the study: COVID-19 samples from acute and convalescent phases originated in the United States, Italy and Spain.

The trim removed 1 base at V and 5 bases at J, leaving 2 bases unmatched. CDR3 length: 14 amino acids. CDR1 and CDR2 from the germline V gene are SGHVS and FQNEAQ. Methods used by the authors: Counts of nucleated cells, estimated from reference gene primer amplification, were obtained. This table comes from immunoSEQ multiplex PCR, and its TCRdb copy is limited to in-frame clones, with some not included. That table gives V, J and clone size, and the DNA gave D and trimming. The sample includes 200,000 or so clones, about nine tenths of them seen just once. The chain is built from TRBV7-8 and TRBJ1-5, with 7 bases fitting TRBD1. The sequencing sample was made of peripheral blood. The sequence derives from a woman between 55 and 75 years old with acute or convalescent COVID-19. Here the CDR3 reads CASSLERGHQPQHF. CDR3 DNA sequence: TGTGCCAGCAGCTTAGAGAGGGGGCATCAGCCCCAGCATTTT.